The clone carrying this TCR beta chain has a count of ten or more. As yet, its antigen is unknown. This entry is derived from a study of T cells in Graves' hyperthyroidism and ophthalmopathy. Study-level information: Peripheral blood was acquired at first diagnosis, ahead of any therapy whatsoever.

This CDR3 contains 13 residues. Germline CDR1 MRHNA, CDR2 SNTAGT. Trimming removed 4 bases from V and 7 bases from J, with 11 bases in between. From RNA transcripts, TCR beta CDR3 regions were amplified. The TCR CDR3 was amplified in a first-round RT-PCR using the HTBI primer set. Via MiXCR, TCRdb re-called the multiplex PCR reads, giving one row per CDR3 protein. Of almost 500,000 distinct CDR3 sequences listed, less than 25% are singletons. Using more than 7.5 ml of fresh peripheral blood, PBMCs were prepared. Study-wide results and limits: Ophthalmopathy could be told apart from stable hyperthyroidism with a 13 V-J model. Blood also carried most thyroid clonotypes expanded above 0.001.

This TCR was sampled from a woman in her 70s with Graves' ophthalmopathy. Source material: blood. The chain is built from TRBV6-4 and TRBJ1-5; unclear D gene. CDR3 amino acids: CASSASHEQPQHF. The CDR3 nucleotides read TGTGCCAGCAGTGCTTCCCACGAGCAGCCCCAGCATTTT.